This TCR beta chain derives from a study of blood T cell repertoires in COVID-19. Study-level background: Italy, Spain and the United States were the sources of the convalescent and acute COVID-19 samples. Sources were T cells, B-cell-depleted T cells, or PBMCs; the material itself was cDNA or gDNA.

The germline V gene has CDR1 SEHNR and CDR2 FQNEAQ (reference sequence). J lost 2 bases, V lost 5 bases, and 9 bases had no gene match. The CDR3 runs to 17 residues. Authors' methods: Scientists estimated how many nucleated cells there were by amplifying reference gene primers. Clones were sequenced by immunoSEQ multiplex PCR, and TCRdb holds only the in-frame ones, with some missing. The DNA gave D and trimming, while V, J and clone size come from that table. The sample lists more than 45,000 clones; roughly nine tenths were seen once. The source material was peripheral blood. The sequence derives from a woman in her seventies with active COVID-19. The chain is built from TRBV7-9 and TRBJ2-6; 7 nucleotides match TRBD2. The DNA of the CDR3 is TGTGCCAGCAGCCTTTGGGAGGGCGTCACTGGGGCCAACGTCCTGACTTTC. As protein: CASSLWEGVTGANVLTF.